This T cell receptor beta chain was identified during a study of glioma-infiltrating T cells. Findings and caveats of the study: Very few CDR3 sequences were shared between tissue and blood.

The CDR3 has 16 amino acids. The germline CDR1 and CDR2 sequences are SEHNR and FQNEAQ (reference sequence). Amplification of TCR alpha and beta CDR3 regions from RNA used iRepertoire nested multiplex PCR. TCRdb recomputed calls from the multiplex PCR reads with MiXCR, one row per CDR3 protein. The sample consists of 150,000 to 200,000 distinct CDR3 sequences, over 30% of them appearing once. As to this clonotype: Its antigen is as yet unknown. A read error may be the cause here, since a much bigger clone is one base away.

Input material: glioma tissue, nonneoplastic brain tissue, or PBMCs (not recorded which). The source of this sequence is a human donor with low-grade glioma or glioblastoma, undergoing nonglioma brain surgery, or in good health (not recorded which). The rearrangement joins TRBV7-9 to TRBJ1-2; D may be TRBD1 (5 bases). The CDR3 nucleotides are TGTGCCAGCAGCTTAGTACCGGGGACCCCTAACTATGGCGACACCTTC. Residues: CASSLVPGTPNYGDTF.